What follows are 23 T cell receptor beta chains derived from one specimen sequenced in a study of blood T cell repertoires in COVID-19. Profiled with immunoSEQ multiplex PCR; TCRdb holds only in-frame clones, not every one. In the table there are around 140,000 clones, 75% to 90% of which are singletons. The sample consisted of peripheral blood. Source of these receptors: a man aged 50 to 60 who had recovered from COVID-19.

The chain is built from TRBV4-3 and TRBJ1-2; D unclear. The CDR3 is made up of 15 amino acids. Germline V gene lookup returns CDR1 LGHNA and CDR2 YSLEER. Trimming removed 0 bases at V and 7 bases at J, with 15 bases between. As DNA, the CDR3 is TGCGCCAGCAGCCAAGATCGACAAGCCCCCCGTGGCTACACCTTC. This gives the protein CASSQDRQAPRGYTF.

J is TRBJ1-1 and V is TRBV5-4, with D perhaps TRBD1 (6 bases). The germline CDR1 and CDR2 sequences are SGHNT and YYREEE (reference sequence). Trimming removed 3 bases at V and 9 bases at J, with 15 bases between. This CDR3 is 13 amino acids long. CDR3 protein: CASSSRGALKAFF. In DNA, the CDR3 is TGTGCCAGCAGCTCGCGGGGGGCGCTAAAAGCTTTCTTT.

DNA for the CDR3: TGCGCCAGCAGCTTGGGCACAGGGGGCGATTACACTGAAGCTTTCTTT. It is translated as CASSLGTGGDYTEAFF. V gene TRBV5-1 combines with J gene TRBJ1-1; 9 bases are a match to TRBD1. Germline trimming cut 0 bases from V and 3 bases from J; bases unmatched to any gene: 6. In germline, CDR1 is SGHRS, CDR2 YFSETQ. CDR3 length equals 16 residues. Full variable domain (missing parts from reference TRBV5-1 and TRBJ1-1): KAGVTQTPRYLIKTRGQQVTLSCSPISGHRSVSWYQQTPGQGLQFLFEYFSETQRNKGNFPGRFSGRQFSNSRSEMNVSTLELGDSALYLCASSLGTGGDYTEAFFGQGTRLTVV.

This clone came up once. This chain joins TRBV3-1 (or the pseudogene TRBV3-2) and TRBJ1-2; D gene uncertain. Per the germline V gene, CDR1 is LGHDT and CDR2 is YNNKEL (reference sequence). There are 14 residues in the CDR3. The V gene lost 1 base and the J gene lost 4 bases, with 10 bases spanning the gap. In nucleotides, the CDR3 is TGTGCCAGCAGCCAAGGGCAGGCTGCCTATGGCTACACCTTC. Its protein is CASSQGQAAYGYTF.

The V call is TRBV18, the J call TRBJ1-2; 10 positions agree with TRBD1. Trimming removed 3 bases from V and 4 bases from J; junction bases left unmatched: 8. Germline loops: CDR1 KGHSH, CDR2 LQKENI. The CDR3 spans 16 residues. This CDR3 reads CASSPGDRGFVYGYTF. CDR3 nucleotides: TGTGCCAGCTCACCGGGGGACAGGGGTTTTGTCTATGGCTACACCTTC.

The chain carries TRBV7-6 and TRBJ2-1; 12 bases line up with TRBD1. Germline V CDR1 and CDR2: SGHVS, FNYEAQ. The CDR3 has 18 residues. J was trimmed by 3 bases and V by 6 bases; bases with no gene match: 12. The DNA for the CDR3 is TGTGCCAGCAGTCCCGGGACAGGGGGCTTTCTGTTCTACAATGAGCAGTTCTTC. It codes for CASSPGTGGFLFYNEQFF.

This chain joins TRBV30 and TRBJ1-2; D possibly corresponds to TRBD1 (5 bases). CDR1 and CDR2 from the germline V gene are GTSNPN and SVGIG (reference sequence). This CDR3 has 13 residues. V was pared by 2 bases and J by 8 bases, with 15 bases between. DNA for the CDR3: TGTGCCTGGAGTAAGGGGCACATGGAGGGCTACACCTTC. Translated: CAWSKGHMEGYTF.

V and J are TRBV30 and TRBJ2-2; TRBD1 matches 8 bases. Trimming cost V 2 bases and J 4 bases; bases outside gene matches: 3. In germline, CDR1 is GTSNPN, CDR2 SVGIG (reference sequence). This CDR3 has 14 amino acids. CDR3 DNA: TGTGCCTGGAGTCAACAGGGGGGCACCGGGGAGCTGTTTTTT. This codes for CAWSQQGGTGELFF.

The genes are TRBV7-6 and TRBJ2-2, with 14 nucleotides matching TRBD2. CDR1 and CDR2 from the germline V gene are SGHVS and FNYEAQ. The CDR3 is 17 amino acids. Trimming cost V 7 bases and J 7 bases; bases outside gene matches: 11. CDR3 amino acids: CASTETTSGGARGELFF. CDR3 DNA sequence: TGTGCCAGCACCGAAACGACTAGCGGGGGGGCTCGCGGGGAGCTGTTTTTT.

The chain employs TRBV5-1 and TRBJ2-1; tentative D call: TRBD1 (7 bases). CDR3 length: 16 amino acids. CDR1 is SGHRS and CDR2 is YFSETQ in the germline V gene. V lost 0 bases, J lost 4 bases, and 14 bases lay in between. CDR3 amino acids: CASSLVPAGGYNEQFF. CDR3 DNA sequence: TGCGCCAGCAGCTTGGTCCCTGCAGGGGGGTACAATGAGCAGTTCTTC.

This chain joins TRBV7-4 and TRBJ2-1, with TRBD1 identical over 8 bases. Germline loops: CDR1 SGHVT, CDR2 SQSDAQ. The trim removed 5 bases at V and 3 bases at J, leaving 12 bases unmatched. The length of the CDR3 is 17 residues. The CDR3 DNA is TGTGCCAGCAGCCAGGAAGAGGGACAGGATTACTACAATGAGCAGTTCTTC. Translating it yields CASSQEEGQDYYNEQFF.

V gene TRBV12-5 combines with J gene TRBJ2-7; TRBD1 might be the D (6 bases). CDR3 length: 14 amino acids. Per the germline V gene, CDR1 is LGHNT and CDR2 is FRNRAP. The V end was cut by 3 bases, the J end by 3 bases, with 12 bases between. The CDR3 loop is CASGFEQGGYEQYF. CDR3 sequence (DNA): TGTGCTAGTGGTTTTGAACAGGGTGGCTACGAGCAGTACTTC. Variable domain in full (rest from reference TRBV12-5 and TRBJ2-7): DARVTQTPRHKVTEMGQEVTMRCQPILGHNTVFWYRQTMMQGLELLAYFRNRAPLDDSGMPKDRFSAEMPDATLATLKIQPSEPRDSAVYFCASGFEQGGYEQYFGPGTRLTVT.

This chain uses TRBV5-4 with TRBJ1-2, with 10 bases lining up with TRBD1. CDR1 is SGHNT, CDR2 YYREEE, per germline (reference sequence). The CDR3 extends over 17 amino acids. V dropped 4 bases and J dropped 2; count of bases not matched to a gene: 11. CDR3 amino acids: CASSREGQGTPNYGYTF. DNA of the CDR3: TGTGCCAGCAGCCGAGAGGGACAGGGGACCCCAAACTATGGCTACACCTTC.

The CDR3 DNA is TGTGCCAGCAGTTACAACACAGGGAACACCGGGGAGCTGTTTTTT. It is translated as CASSYNTGNTGELFF. The chain employs TRBV6-5 and TRBJ2-2, with a possible D match to TRBD1 (5 bases). The CDR3 covers 15 residues. V was pared by 2 bases and J by 1 base, with 8 bases between. Germline V lookup: CDR1 MNHEY, CDR2 SVGAGI.

CDR3 DNA: TGTGCCAGCAGCCGATCGGGACATCCGCCCCTCCACTTT. Translated: CASSRSGHPPLHF. This chain uses TRBV7-2 with TRBJ1-6, with a weak D call TRBD1 (6 bases). From germline, CDR1 is SGHTA and CDR2 FQGNSA. The germline V and J ends were trimmed by 5 bases and 13 bases, with 15 bases remaining between them. This CDR3 is 13 amino acids long. The variable domain in full, with the rest retrieved from reference TRBV7-2 and TRBJ1-6, is GAGVSQSPSNKVTEKGKDVELRCDPISGHTALYWYRQSLGQGLEFLIYFQGNSAPDKSGLPSDRFSAERTGGSVSTLTIQRTQQEDSAVYLCASSRSGHPPLHFGNGTRLTVT.

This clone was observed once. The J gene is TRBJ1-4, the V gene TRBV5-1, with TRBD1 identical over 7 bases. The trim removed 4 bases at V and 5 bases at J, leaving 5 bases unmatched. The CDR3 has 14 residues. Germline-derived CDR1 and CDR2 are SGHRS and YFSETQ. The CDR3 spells CASSRDSGNEKLFF. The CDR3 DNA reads TGCGCCAGCAGCAGGGACAGCGGAAATGAAAAACTGTTTTTT.

The CDR3, as DNA: TGTGCCAGCAGCTTTGTTAAGGGGGCGGGTTCCTACAATGAGCAGTTCTTC. As protein: CASSFVKGAGSYNEQFF. The gene calls are TRBV5-6 and TRBJ2-1; 7 positions agree with TRBD1. The trim removed 2 bases at V and 1 base at J, leaving 9 bases unmatched. This CDR3 comprises 17 residues. Germline-derived CDR1 and CDR2 are SGHDT and YYEEEE. The whole variable domain, filled in from reference TRBV5-6 and TRBJ2-1, reads DAGVTQSPTHLIKTRGQQVTLRCSPKSGHDTVSWYQQALGQGPQFIFQYYEEEERQRGNFPDRFSGHQFPNYSSELNVNALLLGDSALYLCASSFVKGAGSYNEQFFGPGTRLTVL.

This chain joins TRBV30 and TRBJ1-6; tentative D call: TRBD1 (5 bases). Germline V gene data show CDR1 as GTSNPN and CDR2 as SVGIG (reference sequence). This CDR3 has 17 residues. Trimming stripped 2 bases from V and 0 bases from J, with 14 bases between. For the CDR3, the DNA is TGTGCCTGGAGTAGCGGGACGTCGAGCTCCTATAATTCACCCCTCCACTTT. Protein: CAWSSGTSSSYNSPLHF.

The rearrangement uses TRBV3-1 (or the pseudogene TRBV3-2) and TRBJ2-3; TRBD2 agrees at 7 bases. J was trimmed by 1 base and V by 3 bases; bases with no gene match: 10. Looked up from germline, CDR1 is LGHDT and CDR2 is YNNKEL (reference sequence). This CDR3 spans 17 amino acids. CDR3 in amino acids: CASSQTHSGRGTDTQYF. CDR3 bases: TGTGCCAGCAGCCAGACTCATTCAGGGAGGGGCACAGATACGCAGTATTTT.

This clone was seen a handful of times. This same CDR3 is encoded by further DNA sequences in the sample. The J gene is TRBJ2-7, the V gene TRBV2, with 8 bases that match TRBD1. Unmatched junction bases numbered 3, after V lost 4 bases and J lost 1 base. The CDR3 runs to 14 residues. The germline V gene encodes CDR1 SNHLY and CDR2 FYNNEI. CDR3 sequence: CASSAGTGSYEQYF. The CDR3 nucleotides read TGTGCCAGCAGTGCCGGGACAGGATCCTACGAGCAGTACTTC. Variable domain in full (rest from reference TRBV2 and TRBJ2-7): EPEVTQTPSHQVTQMGQEVILRCVPISNHLYFYWYRQILGQKVEFLVSFYNNEISEKSEIFDDQFSVERPDGSNFTLKIRSTKLEDSAMYFCASSAGTGSYEQYFGPGTRLTVT.

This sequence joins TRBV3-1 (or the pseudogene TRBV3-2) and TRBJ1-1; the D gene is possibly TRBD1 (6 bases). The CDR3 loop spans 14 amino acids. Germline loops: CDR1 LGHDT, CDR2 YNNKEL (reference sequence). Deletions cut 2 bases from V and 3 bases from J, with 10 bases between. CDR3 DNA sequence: TGTGCCAGCAGCCAACATTCAGGGGACACTGAAGCTTTCTTT. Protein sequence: CASSQHSGDTEAFF.

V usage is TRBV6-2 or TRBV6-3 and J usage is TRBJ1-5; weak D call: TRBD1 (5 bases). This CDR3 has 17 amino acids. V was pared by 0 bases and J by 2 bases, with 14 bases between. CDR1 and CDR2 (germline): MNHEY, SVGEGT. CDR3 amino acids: CASSYSLGQGGNQPQHF. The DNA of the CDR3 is TGTGCCAGCAGTTACTCGTTGGGGCAGGGCGGCAATCAGCCCCAGCATTTT.

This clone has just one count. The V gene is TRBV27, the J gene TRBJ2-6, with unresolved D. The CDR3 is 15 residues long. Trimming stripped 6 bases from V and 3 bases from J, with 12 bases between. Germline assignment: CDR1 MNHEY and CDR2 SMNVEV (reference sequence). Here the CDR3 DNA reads TGTGCCAGCAGCCTTGGGTGGAGTGGGGCCAACGTCCTGACTTTC. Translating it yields CASSLGWSGANVLTF.